This T cell receptor (beta chain) was recovered during a study of shared clonotypes between healthy human individuals. In the study overall: CD4 naive cells filled three plates per donor, CD4 memory three, CD8 naive two and CD8 memory one. Overall study findings and caveats: Sequencing depth was expected to influence donor clonotype sharing. Although depth was large, rarefaction showed that sequencing of the sorted subsets was incomplete.

The data were produced by immunoSEQ multiplex PCR, yet TCRdb's version contains in-frame clones alone and is incomplete. The table shows some 1.5 million clones, with 95% to 99% occurring only once. Of note for this clone: Antigen: not known. The sample holds other DNA sequences that translate to the same CDR3.

Germline loops: CDR1 SEHNR, CDR2 FQNEAQ (reference sequence). Trimming left V 2 bases short and J 5 bases short, with 9 bases between. This CDR3 comprises 13 residues. The sequenced sample was naive CD4+ T cells sorted from blood. Subset described: CD45RA+ positively selected. The V call is TRBV7-9, the J call TRBJ2-5; D is undetermined. The clonotype comes from a man younger than 45 in good health. The CDR3 nucleotides read TGTGCCAGCAGCTTATACAGTGGGGAGACCCAGTACTTC. Amino acid sequence: CASSLYSGETQYF.